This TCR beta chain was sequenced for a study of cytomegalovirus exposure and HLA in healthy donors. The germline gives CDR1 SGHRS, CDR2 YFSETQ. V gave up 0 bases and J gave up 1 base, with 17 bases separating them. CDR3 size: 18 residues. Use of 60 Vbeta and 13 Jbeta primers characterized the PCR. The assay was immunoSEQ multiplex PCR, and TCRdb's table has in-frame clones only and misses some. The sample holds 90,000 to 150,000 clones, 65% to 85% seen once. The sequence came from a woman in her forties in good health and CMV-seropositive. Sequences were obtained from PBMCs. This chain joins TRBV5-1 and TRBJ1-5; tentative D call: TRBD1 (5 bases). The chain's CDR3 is CASSLGLGSGSSNQPQHF. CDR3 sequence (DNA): TGCGCCAGCAGCTTGGGGTTGGGGTCAGGGTCGAGCAATCAGCCCCAGCATTTT.